This is a list of T cell receptor beta chains from one sample in a study of OX40 agonist ivuxolimab in advanced cancers. Some clones are missing from TCRdb's copy, which holds only in-frame ones; the method was immunoSEQ multiplex PCR. Of 40,000 to 45,000 clones in the sample, about 88% are singletons; the top ten hold approximately 15%. Sequencing used CD4+ or CD8+ T cells sorted from blood, obtained in a trial of the OX40 agonist ivuxolimab. Every receptor here comes from an adult with an advanced solid tumor such as melanoma, head and neck, liver or kidney cancer. Each CDR3 is given with its conserved first and last residue. The D gene is left open where the match is weak. The size entry is marked missing in some rows and otherwise reads once, few, many or a size class.

abundance	j_gene	v_gene	d_gene	CDR3aa	CDR3nt
NA	TRBJ1-6	TRBV27	NA	CASRTGLVNSPLHF	TGTGCCAGCAGAACAGGTCTTGTTAATTCACCCCTCCACTTT
NA	TRBJ1-5	TRBV6-6	NA	CASSYAQSNQPQHF	TGTGCCAGCAGTTATGCACAGAGCAATCAGCCCCAGCATTTT
NA	TRBJ2-2	TRBV4-3	NA	CASSQIQGPGELFF	TGCGCCAGCAGCCAGATACAGGGCCCCGGGGAGCTGTTTTTT
NA	TRBJ2-7	TRBV19	NA	CASSMGAIASYEQYF	TGTGCCAGTAGTATGGGGGCGATTGCCTCCTACGAGCAGTACTTC
many	TRBJ2-1	TRBV5-1	TRBD2	CASSPGLAGGVEQFF	TGCGCCAGCAGCCCTGGACTAGCGGGGGGTGTTGAGCAGTTCTTC
NA	TRBJ1-3	TRBV7-6	NA	CASSQTIRVNSGNTIYF	TGTGCCAGCAGCCAAACGATCCGGGTAAACTCTGGAAACACCATATATTTT
NA	TRBJ2-3	TRBV11-2	NA	CASDIQGLQGTQYF	TGTGCCAGCGACATCCAGGGCCTACAGGGTACGCAGTATTTT
NA	TRBJ2-5	TRBV11-2	NA	CASSRYWPGETQYF	TGTGCCAGCAGCCGCTACTGGCCCGGAGAGACCCAGTACTTC
NA	TRBJ2-3	TRBV11-2	NA	CASSFNQWGTRTDTQYF	TGTGCCAGCAGTTTCAACCAATGGGGGACCCGCACAGATACGCAGTATTTT
NA	TRBJ2-5	TRBV7-3	NA	CASSLFPQPETQYF	TGTGCCAGCAGCTTATTCCCCCAGCCAGAGACCCAGTACTTC
NA	TRBJ2-3	TRBV27	NA	CASSLLGEPTDTQYF	TGTGCCAGCAGTTTACTCGGGGAGCCCACAGATACGCAGTATTTT
once	TRBJ2-1	TRBV18	NA	CASSPRGRLDRVGIQINEQFF	TGTGCCAGCTCACCACGGGGGCGCTTGGATCGCGTAGGAATTCAAATAAATGAGCAGTTCTTC
once	TRBJ2-7	TRBV2	TRBD2	CASSAGLAGDYEQYF	TGTGCCAGCAGTGCGGGACTAGCGGGAGATTACGAGCAGTACTTC
NA	TRBJ1-2	TRBV5-6	NA	CASSLAHVNTF	TGTGCCAGCAGCTTGGCCCACGTTAACACCTTC
NA	TRBJ2-2	TRBV30	NA	CAWSVVLAGELFF	TGTGCCTGGAGTGTAGTTCTAGCCGGGGAGCTGTTTTTT
NA	TRBJ2-7	TRBV27	NA	CASRTGERYEQYF	TGTGCCAGCAGAACGGGCGAACGCTACGAGCAGTACTTC
NA	TRBJ1-1	TRBV7-6	NA	CASSLGGTTEAFF	TGTGCCAGCAGCTTAGGGGGAACCACTGAAGCTTTCTTT
NA	TRBJ1-6	TRBV5-1	TRBD1	CASAGGGGSSPLHF	TGCGCCAGCGCCGGGGGAGGGGGCAGTTCACCCCTCCACTTT
NA	TRBJ2-7	TRBV7-9	NA	CASSSTGGVYEQYF	TGTGCCAGCAGCTCTACCGGGGGAGTCTACGAGCAGTACTTC
NA	TRBJ2-5	TRBV25-1	NA	CASSEYGEETQYF	TGTGCCAGCAGTGAATACGGTGAAGAGACCCAGTACTTC
NA	TRBJ1-2	TRBV30	TRBD1	CAWSATGQGYYGYTF	TGTGCCTGGAGTGCGACTGGACAGGGATACTATGGCTACACCTTC
NA	TRBJ2-1	TRBV27	TRBD2	CASIHTAGGSYNEQFF	TGTGCCAGCATCCATACGGCGGGAGGCTCCTACAATGAGCAGTTCTTC
NA	TRBJ2-7	TRBV6-5	TRBD2	CASSYELAGSSYEQYF	TGTGCCAGCAGTTACGAGCTAGCGGGGAGCTCCTACGAGCAGTACTTC
NA	TRBJ1-2	TRBV30	NA	CAWSEDSTNYGYTF	TGTGCCTGGAGTGAGGACAGCACTAACTATGGCTACACCTTC
NA	TRBJ1-2	TRBV7-2	TRBD1	CASSQSRDRVVYGYTF	TGTGCCAGCAGCCAATCACGCGACAGGGTCGTCTATGGCTACACCTTC
NA	TRBJ2-7	TRBV19	NA	CASSLSPPGAYEQYF	TGTGCCAGTAGTTTATCACCCCCAGGGGCCTACGAGCAGTACTTC
NA	TRBJ2-2	TRBV4-2	NA	CASSQDRSSTGELFF	TGTGCCAGCAGCCAAGATCGGAGCAGCACCGGGGAGCTGTTTTTT
NA	TRBJ1-2	TRBV29-1	NA	CSVDESRGGYGYTF	TGCAGCGTTGATGAGAGCAGGGGCGGCTATGGCTACACCTTC
NA	TRBJ2-5	TRBV19	NA	CASTHPRVQETQYF	TGTGCCAGTACCCATCCCAGGGTACAAGAGACCCAGTACTTC
NA	TRBJ2-4	TRBV13	NA	CASSLGTEPFTKNIQYF	TGTGCCAGCAGCTTAGGGACAGAACCCTTCACCAAAAACATTCAGTACTTC